This TCR beta chain was found in a study of identical twins. General study findings and limits: A partial confounding effect on zero-insertion analyses could come from invariant MAIT and iNKT cells.

In the case of this clonotype: The antigen remains undetermined. A much larger clone lies a single base off, so this may be a read error.

A universal primer site arose from template switching, and cDNA bore unique molecular identifiers. TCRdb redid the calling of the 5' RACE reads with MiXCR, one entry per CDR3 protein. The sample lists 460,000 or so distinct CDR3 sequences, approximately 15% occurring once. The CDR3 has 14 residues. Germline V gene data show CDR1 as SGHRS and CDR2 as YFSETQ. The sample was also reused in another study, on yellow fever vaccine responses in identical twins.

The rearrangement joins TRBV5-1 to TRBJ2-5, with 8 bases aligning to TRBD2. The sequenced sample was CD4+ T cells sorted from blood. The sequence was obtained from a woman aged 18-29 years in good health. CDR3 sequence reads: CASSHGGAQETKYF. The CDR3 DNA reads TGCGCCAGCAGCCACGGGGGGGCCCAAGAGACCAAGTACTTC.